This T cell receptor (beta chain) derives from a study of blood T cell repertoires in COVID-19. Looking at the study overall: COVID-19 samples from acute and convalescent phases originated in the United States, Italy and Spain. PBMCs, B-cell-depleted T cells, or T cells provided the cDNA or gDNA that made up the material.

In the authors' workflow: Amplifying reference gene primers gave estimates of nucleated cell counts. Clones were sequenced by immunoSEQ multiplex PCR, and TCRdb holds only the in-frame ones, with some missing. V, J and clone size are taken as reported in that table, and D and trimming were inferred from the DNA itself. The sample has some 250,000 clones; about three quarters are singletons. Sequencing was done on a sample of peripheral blood. The TCR sequence derives from an elderly woman with acute or convalescent COVID-19.

The CDR3 DNA follows: TGTGCCAGCAGCTTAGACCGCGGACTTTTCAATGAGCAGTTCTTC. This gives the protein CASSLDRGLFNEQFF. V and J are TRBV11-3 and TRBJ2-1, with D perhaps matching TRBD2 (5 bases). Germline V lookup: CDR1 SGHNT, CDR2 YENEEA. With 0 bases removed from V and 6 bases from J, the gap between germline ends came to 12 bases. The CDR3 extends over 15 amino acids.